The 24 T cell receptor beta chains below were found in one sample sequenced in a study of T cell clonality in common variable immunodeficiency. The assay was immunoSEQ multiplex PCR, and TCRdb's table has in-frame clones only and misses some. The data list about 52,000 clones, none observed once; more than 3% falls to the top ten. The sequenced material came from peripheral blood mononuclear cells. These receptors all stem from a person aged 18-70 years in good health.

This clone was picked up many times. The sequence runs out 3 residues before the end of the CDR3; the remainder is reconstructed from the germline J gene. The chain carries TRBV2 and TRBJ2-7; TRBD2 might be the D (6 bases). The V gene lost 8 bases and the J gene lost 3 bases, with 14 bases spanning the gap. Germline values: CDR1 SNHLY, CDR2 FYNNEI. The CDR3 consists of 13 residues. The CDR3 DNA, read in part, is TGTGCCAGCTTTGGGACTCCCCGCTACGAG. Translating gives CASFGTPRYE. The entire CDR3 sequence reads CASFGTPRYEQYF.

This clone appeared many times. The read finishes 3 residues shy of the CDR3 end, and the germline J gene is used to complete it. The chain carries TRBV20-1 and TRBJ1-2; perhaps TRBD1 as D (5 bases). Germline V gives CDR1 DFQATT, CDR2 SNEGSKA (reference sequence). The CDR3 spans 12 residues. The covered CDR3 bases are TGCAGTGCCTGGACATTGGTCGGCGGC. It codes for CSAWTLVGG. The CDR3 in its entirety is CSAWTLVGGYTF.

This clone was detected many times. The CDR3 end falls 3 residues outside the read, so it is completed with the germline J gene. V and J are TRBV5-8 and TRBJ2-3; no definite D call. The germline gives CDR1 SGHTS, CDR2 YDEGEE. CDR3 length: 13 residues. Trimming stripped 2 bases from V and 6 bases from J, with 10 bases between. The sequenced CDR3 bases are TGTGCCAGCAGCTTTGAATCAAGGGATACG. Its protein is CASSFESRDT. The whole CDR3 is CASSFESRDTQYF.

This clone was found many times. The CDR3 goes on 3 residues after the read ends, and that part is filled in from the germline J gene. V usage is TRBV11-3 and J usage is TRBJ2-3; possible D gene TRBD2, 6 bases. Germline V lookup: CDR1 SGHNT, CDR2 YENEEA. V was cut by 5 bases and J by 4 bases, with 13 bases left in between. CDR3 length equals 14 residues. The part of the CDR3 DNA that was read is TGTGCCAGCAGCACCCGACAGCGGGCAGATACG. It yields the protein CASSTRQRADT. The entire CDR3 protein is CASSTRQRADTQYF.

This clone showed up just a few times. Read coverage stops 3 residues before the CDR3 terminus; the germline J gene supplies the remainder. The J gene is TRBJ1-5, the V gene TRBV19, with TRBD1 matching over 7 bases. CDR1 is LNHDA and CDR2 is SQIVND in the germline V gene (reference sequence). This CDR3 is built from 14 residues. With V trimmed by 4 bases and J by 6 bases, 6 bases remained unmatched. Incomplete CDR3 DNA: TGTGCCAGTAGTACTACAGGGGTGGCTCAGCCC. The encoded protein is CASSTTGVAQP. In full, the CDR3 reads CASSTTGVAQPQHF.

This clone was detected many times. The CDR3 is cut off 3 residues early in the read; its end comes from the germline J gene. The gene calls are TRBV5-1 and TRBJ2-3; 8 nucleotides match TRBD2. The germline gives CDR1 SGHRS, CDR2 YFSETQ. The ends lost 3 bases at V and 2 bases at J; junction bases unmatched: 2. The CDR3 is made up of 14 amino acids. This chain's CDR3 is CASSSGLATDTQYF. The sequenced part of the CDR3 DNA is TGCGCCAGCAGCTCCGGACTAGCCACAGATACG.

At least ten counts were recorded for this clone. The read gets to within 3 residues of the CDR3 end, and the germline J gene fills in the rest. The chain joins TRBV30 to TRBJ2-4; D gene unclear. Looked up from germline, CDR1 is GTSNPN and CDR2 is SVGIG (reference sequence). The CDR3 has 15 amino acids. Trimming stripped 0 bases from V and 0 bases from J, with 9 bases between. CDR3 sequence: CAWSVNSIAKNIQYF. The DNA read from the CDR3 is TGTGCCTGGAGTGTAAATAGTATAGCCAAAAACATT.

This clone was found many times. The missing CDR3 end, 3 residues past where the read stops, is filled in from the germline J gene. This rearrangement joins TRBV12-3 or TRBV12-4 to TRBJ2-2; TRBD2 aligns across 11 bases. The CDR3 sequence is 16 residues long. Losses at the gene ends were 6 bases for V and 5 bases for J; bases not matched to a gene: 8. The CDR3 is CASSPGLAEYTGELFF. CDR3 bases read: TGTGCCAGCAGCCCGGGACTAGCGGAATATACCGGGGAG.

This clone was counted ten times or more. The CDR3 goes on 3 residues after the read ends, and that part is filled in from the germline J gene. This rearrangement joins TRBV20-1 to TRBJ2-2; TRBD2 might be the D (5 bases). In germline, CDR1 is DFQATT, CDR2 SNEGSKA (reference sequence). V lost 3 bases to trimming and J lost 2 bases, with 16 bases between them. CDR3 length: 16 amino acids. The CDR3 DNA, read in part, is TGCAGTGCTAGGGAGCGGAGCAGACTCAACACCGGGGAG. Its translation is CSARERSRLNTGE. The full CDR3 protein reads CSARERSRLNTGELFF.

The sample holds many counts of this clone. The CDR3 end falls 3 residues outside the read, so it is completed with the germline J gene. The chain has TRBV5-1 and TRBJ1-2; no firm D call. CDR3 size: 15 residues. From germline, CDR1 is SGHRS and CDR2 YFSETQ. Trimming left V 0 bases short and J 0 bases short, with 9 bases between. CDR3 DNA (partial): TGCGCCAGCAGCTTGGAAGCCGGTGCTAACTATGGC. This codes for CASSLEAGANYG. Given in full, the CDR3 is CASSLEAGANYGYTF.

This clone has ten or more counts. The read comes to an end 3 residues before the CDR3 does, leaving the germline J gene to fill in the end. The chain couples TRBV10-1 to TRBJ2-1; D unresolved. Trimming removed 7 bases at V and 6 bases at J, with 16 bases between. Germline lookup yields CDR1 WNHNN and CDR2 SYGVQD (reference sequence). This CDR3 is 14 amino acids long. The sequenced part of the CDR3 DNA is TGCGCCAGCAAAAAGTCAGGAGATGGCAATGAG. As protein: CASKKSGDGNE. The CDR3 reads in full as CASKKSGDGNEQFF.

Regarding this clone: Coverage ceases 3 residues before the CDR3 finishes, and the germline J gene fills in the end. V is TRBV18 and J is TRBJ1-4; D may be TRBD1 (5 bases). Deletions cut 6 bases from V and 0 bases from J, with 20 bases between. Germline V gene lookup returns CDR1 KGHSH and CDR2 LQKENI. This CDR3 spans 18 amino acids. The CDR3 loop is CASSPRQPLSSTNEKLFF. The CDR3 DNA, read in part, is TGTGCCAGCTCCCCGAGACAGCCTTTATCTTCAACTAATGAAAAA. Full variable domain (outside the CDR3, taken from reference TRBV18 and TRBJ1-4): NAGVMQNPRHLVRRRGQEARLRCSPMKGHSHVYWYRQLPEEGLKFMVYLQKENIIDESGMPKERFSAEFPKEGPSILRIQQVVRGDSAAYFCASSPRQPLSSTNEKLFFGSGTQLSVL.

This clone was observed a few times. The read halts 3 residues ahead of the CDR3 end, with the missing end drawn from the germline J gene. The genes are TRBV2 and TRBJ1-5; no definite D call. The CDR3 loop spans 16 amino acids. Between the trimmed V and J ends, which lost 3 bases and 0 bases, there was a span of 12 bases. Germline CDR1 and CDR2: SNHLY and FYNNEI. The CDR3 reads CASSDRATYSNQPQHF. The CDR3 DNA, read in part, is TGTGCCAGCAGTGATAGGGCAACGTATAGCAATCAGCCC.

This clone appeared a few times. The read terminates 3 residues before the CDR3 end, so the remaining end is supplied by the germline J gene. The chain joins TRBV18 to TRBJ1-4; weak D call: TRBD1 (5 bases). This CDR3 is built from 14 residues. Germline V lookup: CDR1 KGHSH, CDR2 LQKENI. CDR3 residues: CASSPRETRSPLFF. The sequenced CDR3 bases are TGTGCCAGCTCGCCCAGGGAGACTCGGTCACCA.

This clone occurred many times. The CDR3 end falls 3 residues outside the read, so it is completed with the germline J gene. This chain uses TRBV5-1 with TRBJ2-2; 9 bases map to TRBD1. V dropped 0 bases and J dropped 5; count of bases not matched to a gene: 8. Germline loops: CDR1 SGHRS, CDR2 YFSETQ. The CDR3 extends over 17 amino acids. The CDR3 DNA, read in part, is TGCGCCAGCAGCTTGGTGGGACAGGGTGAGAAAACCGGGGAG. Translation: CASSLVGQGEKTGE. The CDR3, in full, reads CASSLVGQGEKTGELFF.

The sequenced part of the CDR3 DNA is TGTGCCAGTAGGGACAGGGCAACTAATGAAAAG. Its protein product is CASRDRATNEK. The full CDR3 protein reads CASRDRATNEKLFF. The chain combines TRBV19 with TRBJ2-2, with TRBD1 identical over 8 bases. Coverage ceases 3 residues before the CDR3 finishes, and the germline J gene fills in the end. The CDR3 consists of 14 residues. The V gene's germline CDR1 is LNHDA and CDR2 SQIVND (reference sequence).

The table lists this clone with many counts. The CDR3 extends 3 residues past the end of the read, so its final part is completed from the germline J gene. The J gene is TRBJ2-2, the V gene TRBV30; weak D call: TRBD2 (5 bases). V dropped 1 base and J dropped 0 bases, with 12 bases sitting between them. CDR3 size: 16 residues. Looked up from germline, CDR1 is GTSNPN and CDR2 is SVGIG (reference sequence). The CDR3 DNA, read in part, is TGTGCCTGGAGTGCCTCCCTCGGGGCGAACACCGGGGAG. This translates into CAWSASLGANTGE. The full CDR3 protein is CAWSASLGANTGELFF.

On this clone: The read ends 3 residues early relative to the CDR3; the germline J gene fills the gap. The chain couples TRBV11-2 to TRBJ2-7; D is possibly TRBD1 (6 bases). The germline CDR1 and CDR2 sequences are SGHAT and FQNNGV. Trimming stripped 5 bases from V and 3 bases from J, with 17 bases between. The CDR3 runs to 15 residues. The DNA read from the CDR3 is TGTGCCAGCAGCCTAAAGGGGGTGGGGGACTACGAG. This codes for CASSLKGVGDYE. The full CDR3 sequence reads CASSLKGVGDYEQYF.

This clone showed up many times. The read comes to an end 3 residues before the CDR3 does, leaving the germline J gene to fill in the end. The chain employs TRBV6-2 or TRBV6-3 and TRBJ1-2; D is unresolved. This CDR3 region has 11 residues. The germline V gene has CDR1 MNHEY and CDR2 SVGEGT. Partial CDR3 DNA: TGTGCCAGCAGGATTTCCTACGAC. Residues: CASRISYD. The whole CDR3 sequence is CASRISYDYTF.

There are many counts of this clone. From the germline J gene comes the end of the CDR3, since the read stops 3 residues before it. The rearrangement uses TRBV5-1 and TRBJ2-1; 7 nucleotides line up with TRBD1. This CDR3 is 14 amino acids long. The germline V gene has CDR1 SGHRS and CDR2 YFSETQ. Trimming cost V 6 bases and J 0 bases; bases outside gene matches: 3. The CDR3 bases that were read are TGCGCCAGCAAACAGGGGAGCTCCTACAATGAG. Amino acid sequence: CASKQGSSYNE. The whole CDR3 reads CASKQGSSYNEQFF. The complete variable domain, with remaining parts taken from reference TRBV5-1 and TRBJ2-1, reads KAGVTQTPRYLIKTRGQQVTLSCSPISGHRSVSWYQQTPGQGLQFLFEYFSETQRNKGNFPGRFSGRQFSNSRSEMNVSTLELGDSALYLCASKQGSSYNEQFFGPGTRLTVL.

Ten or more counts support this clone. The read terminates 3 residues ahead of where the CDR3 ends, so the germline J gene completes it. V gene TRBV6-1 combines with J gene TRBJ1-5; D perhaps matches TRBD1 (6 bases). The CDR3 has 15 amino acids. The V and J ends lost 1 base and 5 bases respectively, with 12 bases between them. Germline assignment: CDR1 MNHNS and CDR2 SASEGT. CDR3 DNA, as far as it was read: TGTGCCAGCAGTGAAGAGGGCCAGGGGTATCAGCCC. Translation gives CASSEEGQGYQP. Given in full, the CDR3 is CASSEEGQGYQPQHF.

About this clone itself: The sequenced fragment ends 3 residues before the CDR3 boundary, so the rest is inferred from the germline J gene. Other DNA variants within this sample encode the same CDR3. The V gene is TRBV5-1, the J gene TRBJ2-3; 7 nucleotides agree with TRBD2. The V segment lost 3 bases and the J segment 5 bases; nucleotides outside the gene matches: 9. The CDR3 has 15 residues. Germline assignment: CDR1 SGHRS and CDR2 YFSETQ. The CDR3 loop reads CASSYSTREGDTQYF. The covered CDR3 bases are TGCGCCAGCAGCTACTCCACCAGGGAGGGAGATACG.

This clone was detected many times. The CDR3 goes on 3 residues after the read ends, and that part is filled in from the germline J gene. The genes are TRBV19 and TRBJ2-1; 8 bases map to TRBD1. Trimming removed 4 bases from V and 2 bases from J; junction bases left unmatched: 4. The germline gives CDR1 LNHDA, CDR2 SQIVND (reference sequence). CDR3 length equals 15 residues. The CDR3: CASSTDRDPYNEQFF. CDR3 DNA, as far as it was read: TGTGCCAGTAGTACGGACAGGGACCCCTACAATGAG.

This clone was counted at least ten times. The sequenced fragment ends 3 residues before the CDR3 boundary, so the rest is inferred from the germline J gene. The V call is TRBV7-3, the J call TRBJ2-7, with 11 bases lining up with TRBD2. CDR1 and CDR2 (germline): SGHTA, FQGTGA. The V gene end was trimmed by 5 bases and the J gene end by 5 bases; junction bases not matched to a gene: 8. The CDR3 runs 15 residues. This chain's CDR3 is CASSPLTSGMNEQYF. The sequenced part of the CDR3 DNA is TGTGCCAGCAGCCCTCTGACTAGCGGGATGAACGAG.